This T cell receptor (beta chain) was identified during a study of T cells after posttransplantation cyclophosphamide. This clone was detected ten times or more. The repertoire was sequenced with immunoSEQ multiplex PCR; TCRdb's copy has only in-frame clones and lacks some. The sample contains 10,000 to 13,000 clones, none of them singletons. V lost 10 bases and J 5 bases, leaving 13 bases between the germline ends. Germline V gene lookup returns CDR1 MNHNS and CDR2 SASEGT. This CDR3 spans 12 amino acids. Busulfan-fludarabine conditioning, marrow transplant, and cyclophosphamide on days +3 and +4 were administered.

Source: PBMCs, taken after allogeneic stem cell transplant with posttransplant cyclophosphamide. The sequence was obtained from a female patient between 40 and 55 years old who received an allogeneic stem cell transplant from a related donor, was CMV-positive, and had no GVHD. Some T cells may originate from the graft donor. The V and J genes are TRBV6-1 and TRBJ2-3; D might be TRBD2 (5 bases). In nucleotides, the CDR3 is TGTGCCATCGCGTCGGGGAGAGATACGCAGTATTTT. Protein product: CAIASGRDTQYF.